The 32 T cell receptor beta chains below all came from one sample that was sequenced in a study of blood T cells in healthy people across ages. Primers used in a second PCR of about 7 to 11 cycles were a sample-barcoded 5' primer and a J-beta primer mix. Each CDR3 protein is one row after TCRdb ran MiXCR on the 5' RACE reads. The sample contains approximately 800,000 distinct CDR3 sequences, more than 50% of which appear only once. The sample was blood. The origin of the receptors is a man in his forties or fifties in good health.

This chain uses TRBV28 with TRBJ1-5, with 7 positions matching TRBD1. This CDR3 is 15 amino acids long. J lost 2 bases, V lost 6 bases, and 7 bases had no gene match. Germline CDR1 and CDR2: MDHEN and SYDVKM. In DNA form, the CDR3 reads TGTGCCAGCAGGCGGACAGGCTTAGGCAATCAGCCCCAGCATTTT. It encodes CASRRTGLGNQPQHF.

The chain joins TRBV18 to TRBJ2-1; D gene ambiguous. This CDR3 comprises 17 residues. Trimming pared 2 bases from V and 3 bases from J, leaving 17 bases between. Looked up from germline, CDR1 is KGHSH and CDR2 is LQKENI. CDR3 in amino acids: CASSPDIFRPLYNEQFF. The CDR3 coding sequence is TGTGCCAGCTCACCAGACATTTTTAGACCCCTCTACAATGAGCAGTTCTTC.

This clonotype has more than one count but fewer than ten. The chain has TRBV5-1 and TRBJ2-1; D unresolved. Trimming cost V 9 bases and J 8 bases, with 27 bases left between them. This CDR3 comprises 16 residues. CDR1 and CDR2 (germline): SGHRS, YFSETQ. The CDR3 nucleotides read TGCGCCAAACCAGCAAATTCAGGTCGTAGTATTGATGAGCAGTTCTTC. Its translation: CAKPANSGRSIDEQFF.

The sample holds a few counts of this clonotype. The chain uses TRBV10-3 and TRBJ2-1; D may match TRBD1 or TRBD2 (6 bases each). The ends were cut back, 5 bases at V and 6 bases at J, with 17 bases in the middle. CDR3 length: 15 residues. The V gene's germline CDR1 is ENHRY and CDR2 SYGVKD. CDR3 in DNA: TGTGCCATCAGTACGGTCGGGGGCAATCCCAATGAGCAGTTCTTC. As protein: CAISTVGGNPNEQFF.

This clonotype turned up a few times. This rearrangement joins TRBV6-5 to TRBJ2-6, with D possibly TRBD2 on 5 matching bases. The CDR3 length is 17 residues. Between the trimmed V and J ends, which lost 4 bases and 3 bases, there was a span of 16 bases. Germline lookup yields CDR1 MNHEY and CDR2 SVGAGI. The CDR3 DNA sequence: TGTGCCAGCAGTTCCCGGGATCTGCCCCATGGGGCCAACGTCCTGACTTTC. This codes for CASSSRDLPHGANVLTF.

CDR3 nucleotide sequence: TGTGCCAGCAGTCGCTCGGGACTGCTCACAGATACGCAGTATTTT. The encoded protein is CASSRSGLLTDTQYF. This chain connects TRBV12-3 or TRBV12-4 to TRBJ2-3; D is possibly TRBD2 (6 bases). This CDR3 region has 15 residues. Trimming took off 5 bases at V and 2 bases at J, with 14 bases between the two ends.

The chain couples TRBV14 to TRBJ1-1; tentative D call: TRBD1 (5 bases). The germline V gene has CDR1 SGHDN and CDR2 FVKESK. There are 14 residues in the CDR3. Deletions cut 2 bases from V and 4 bases from J, with 11 bases between. The DNA of the CDR3 is TGTGCCAGCAGCCAATTGGGGGGTAGCACTGAAGCTTTCTTT. Translation gives CASSQLGGSTEAFF.

This clonotype was seen a handful of times. The chain has TRBV9 and TRBJ1-5; D ambiguous. In germline, CDR1 is SGDLS, CDR2 YYNGEE. CDR3 length equals 13 residues. V lost 3 bases and J 5 bases, leaving 9 bases between the germline ends. The CDR3 region has the DNA TGTGCCAGCAGCGCGCTGATGGATCAGCCCCAGCATTTT. Protein product: CASSALMDQPQHF.

There are a few counts of this clonotype. The J gene is TRBJ2-3, the V gene TRBV12-5; no firm D call. V gave up 2 bases and J gave up 4 bases, with 13 bases separating them. Germline CDR1 is LGHNT and CDR2 is FRNRAP. CDR3 length: 15 residues. CDR3 DNA sequence: TGTGCTAGTGGTTTGTCTTCGACTGGGGCAGATACGCAGTATTTT. Protein: CASGLSSTGADTQYF.

The rearrangement uses TRBV7-8 and TRBJ2-4; D assignment may be TRBD1 or TRBD2 (5 bases each). The J call may not be correct, given that the DNA end is closer to TRBJ2-7. Germline V CDR1 and CDR2: SGHVS, FQNEAQ. The CDR3 contains 14 residues. CDR3 DNA: TGTGCCAGCAGCTTAGCGAGAGGGGCGTCCGAGCAGTACTTC. Translating it yields CASSLARGASEQYF.

This chain connects TRBV10-3 to TRBJ1-1, with 9 positions matching TRBD1. Germline values: CDR1 ENHRY, CDR2 SYGVKD. CDR3 length equals 15 residues. Unmatched junction bases numbered 5, after V lost 3 bases and J lost 3 bases. CDR3 DNA sequence: TGTGCCATCAGTGACTGGGACAGGGAGGACACTGAAGCTTTCTTT. It specifies CAISDWDREDTEAFF.

The CDR3, as DNA: TGTGCCAGCAGTGTAGAGGTCGGGACGCAAGAGACCCAGTACTTC. Translated, it gives CASSVEVGTQETQYF. The V call is TRBV6-1, the J call TRBJ2-5; D is tentatively TRBD1 or TRBD2 (5 bases each). From germline, CDR1 is MNHNS and CDR2 SASEGT. Between the trimmed V and J ends, which lost 4 bases and 2 bases, there was a span of 14 bases. This CDR3 is built from 15 residues.

This rearrangement joins TRBV6-6 to TRBJ1-6; 7 nucleotides align to TRBD1. Germline trimming cut 6 bases from V and 14 bases from J; bases unmatched to any gene: 10. Germline V gives CDR1 MNHNY, CDR2 SVGAGI (reference sequence). This CDR3 has 13 amino acids. The CDR3 here is CASRPGQSGTLHF. CDR3 in DNA: TGTGCCAGCAGACCGGGACAGAGCGGCACCCTCCACTTT.

The J gene is TRBJ1-2, the V gene TRBV6-1; perhaps TRBD1 as D (6 bases). Per germline, CDR1 MNHNS and CDR2 SASEGT. The CDR3 runs to 17 residues. Trimming removed 8 bases at V and 2 bases at J, with 24 bases between. The CDR3 bases are TGTGCCAGCGCGAAATCATGGACAGCCCTTGTAAACTATGGCTACACCTTC. Translating it yields CASAKSWTALVNYGYTF.

This clonotype has just a few counts. The chain combines TRBV10-3 with TRBJ2-1; D is possibly TRBD2 (6 bases). Germline loops: CDR1 ENHRY, CDR2 SYGVKD. V was pared by 7 bases and J by 0 bases, with 10 bases between. The CDR3 is 14 residues long. CDR3: CAITGDPSYNEQFF. CDR3 nucleotides: TGTGCCATCACGGGGGACCCCTCCTACAATGAGCAGTTCTTC.

V usage is TRBV7-9 and J usage is TRBJ2-7, with D tentatively TRBD1 (6 bases). Germline V gene lookup returns CDR1 SEHNR and CDR2 FQNEAQ (reference sequence). CDR3 size: 12 residues. Trimming pared 5 bases from V and 3 bases from J, leaving 8 bases between. This CDR3 is CASSAQGYEQYF. DNA of the CDR3: TGTGCCAGCAGCGCACAGGGCTACGAGCAGTACTTC.

This clonotype was recorded a few times. This chain joins TRBV6-2 or TRBV6-3 and TRBJ2-1, with 10 bases identical to TRBD2. Germline V CDR1 and CDR2: MNHEY, SVGEGT. This CDR3 has 16 residues. The V segment lost 2 bases and the J segment 5 bases; nucleotides outside the gene matches: 6. The CDR3 region has the DNA TGTGCCAGCAGTTACCCCCCTAGCGGGGGCAACAATGAGCAGTTCTTC. Translated: CASSYPPSGGNNEQFF.

The chain links TRBV9 to TRBJ2-7; TRBD1 might be the D (5 bases). Per germline, CDR1 SGDLS and CDR2 YYNGEE. The CDR3 runs 12 residues. The germline V and J ends were trimmed by 1 base and 12 bases, with 14 bases remaining between them. This chain's CDR3 is CASSVTGETLYF. Here the CDR3 DNA reads TGTGCCAGCAGCGTAACAGGAGAGACCCTGTACTTC.

Details on this clonotype: One end of the junction fails to match germline, which may point to a read error. The chain employs TRBV20-1 and TRBJ2-6; D perhaps matches TRBD2 (6 bases). The CDR3 extends over 16 amino acids. Germline V gene data show CDR1 as DFQATT and CDR2 as SNEGSKA (reference sequence). The CDR3: CSASGARETGASVLTF. The CDR3 nucleotides read TGCAGTGCTAGTGGCGCGCGGGAAACTGGGGCCAGCGTCCTGACTTTC.

This clonotype has a handful of counts. The rearrangement joins TRBV27 to TRBJ2-7; 8 positions agree with TRBD2. V trimming: 7 bases; J trimming: 5 bases; junction bases outside the gene matches: 7. This CDR3 has 13 residues. Germline V gene data show CDR1 as MNHEY and CDR2 as SMNVEV (reference sequence). As DNA, the CDR3 is TGTGCCAGCACCGGACTAGCAGCGCACGAGCAGTACTTC. It specifies CASTGLAAHEQYF.

The chain is built from TRBV20-1 and TRBJ2-3, with D perhaps matching TRBD1 or TRBD2 (6 bases each). The CDR3 loop spans 14 amino acids. Germline V gene sequence: CDR1 DFQATT, CDR2 SNEGSKA (reference sequence). V lost 1 base and J 4 bases, leaving 12 bases between the germline ends. CDR3 coding DNA: TGCAGTGCTAGAGGGGAAGGGGGGCCAGATACGCAGTATTTT. Amino acid sequence: CSARGEGGPDTQYF.

This chain links TRBV5-1 with TRBJ1-6, with D unresolved. Germline CDR1 SGHRS, CDR2 YFSETQ. This CDR3 has 16 residues. The V end lost 4 bases, the J end lost 10 bases, and 21 bases lay between the germline ends. The CDR3 reads CASSGSREGTLSPLHF. The CDR3 coding sequence is TGCGCCAGCAGCGGCTCTCGTGAAGGAACTTTATCACCCCTCCACTTT. The whole variable domain, filled in from reference TRBV5-1 and TRBJ1-6, reads KAGVTQTPRYLIKTRGQQVTLSCSPISGHRSVSWYQQTPGQGLQFLFEYFSETQRNKGNFPGRFSGRQFSNSRSEMNVSTLELGDSALYLCASSGSREGTLSPLHFGNGTRLTVT.

This chain joins TRBV10-3 and TRBJ2-7; no firm D call. The CDR3 runs 13 residues. From germline, CDR1 is ENHRY and CDR2 SYGVKD. V was trimmed by 3 bases and J by 6 bases, leaving 12 bases between them. This CDR3 reads CAISEQIMAEQYF. CDR3 nucleotide sequence: TGTGCCATCAGTGAACAAATTATGGCCGAGCAGTACTTC.

This clonotype was seen only a few times. DNA for the CDR3: TGTGCCAGCAGCTTAGCCACAGGGGGCACAGATACGCAGTATTTT. Amino acids: CASSLATGGTDTQYF. This chain joins TRBV7-9 and TRBJ2-3; 7 bases match TRBD1. Losses at the gene ends were 0 bases for V and 1 base for J; bases not matched to a gene: 1. Looked up from germline, CDR1 is SEHNR and CDR2 is FQNEAQ (reference sequence). This CDR3 contains 15 residues.

The V and J genes are TRBV20-1 and TRBJ1-5, with D maybe TRBD1 (6 bases). The CDR3 is made up of 14 amino acids. Trimming stripped 8 bases from V and 3 bases from J, with 17 bases between. The V gene's germline CDR1 is DFQATT and CDR2 SNEGSKA (reference sequence). The CDR3 here is CSTLATGPNQPQHF. Here the CDR3 DNA reads TGCAGTACCCTTGCCACAGGGCCCAATCAGCCCCAGCATTTT.

This clonotype was seen more than once but under ten times. The chain has TRBV7-9 and TRBJ2-3, with D unclear. V was clipped by 5 bases and J by 7 bases, with 10 bases between them. Looked up from germline, CDR1 is SEHNR and CDR2 is FQNEAQ (reference sequence). CDR3 size: 12 residues. The CDR3, as DNA: TGTGCCAGCAGCCCACAGTATAATACGCAGTATTTT. As protein: CASSPQYNTQYF.

The J gene is TRBJ2-4, the V gene TRBV5-5; TRBD1 agrees at 8 bases. The assigned J gene may be wrong: the sequence end matches TRBJ2-7 better. The CDR3 length is 13 residues. Germline V lookup: CDR1 SGHKS, CDR2 YYEKEE (reference sequence). The CDR3, as DNA: TGTGCCAGCAACCTGCGGACAGGGCTCGAGCAGTACTTC. Translation: CASNLRTGLEQYF.

With respect to this clonotype: Sequence at one end of the junction differs from germline and may be a read error. V is TRBV7-2 and J is TRBJ1-2, with D hard to call. The CDR3 runs to 13 residues. The V gene's germline CDR1 is SGHTA and CDR2 FQGNSA. CDR3 DNA sequence: TGTGTCAGCAGCTTCCCGGGGAGGGTAGGCTACACCTTC. Protein product: CVSSFPGRVGYTF.

The V gene is TRBV28, the J gene TRBJ2-1, with D perhaps being TRBD1 or TRBD2 (5 bases each). This CDR3 contains 15 residues. Germline V gene lookup returns CDR1 MDHEN and CDR2 SYDVKM. V lost 3 bases and J 6 bases, leaving 15 bases between the germline ends. CDR3 in amino acids: CASSLGDQRRNEQFF. The CDR3 DNA reads as TGTGCCAGCAGTTTGGGGGATCAACGACGCAATGAGCAGTTCTTC.

This clonotype has more than one count but fewer than ten. V gene TRBV30 combines with J gene TRBJ1-2, with unresolved D. The CDR3 is made up of 12 amino acids. Germline CDR1 and CDR2: GTSNPN and SVGIG (reference sequence). V gave up 0 bases and J gave up 6 bases, with 8 bases separating them. The CDR3 nucleotides read TGTGCCTGGAGTGTTGACCGAAATGGCTACACCTTC. Encoded protein: CAWSVDRNGYTF.

This clonotype was observed a few times. The rearrangement joins TRBV20-1 to TRBJ1-5; TRBD1 aligns across 8 bases. The CDR3 length is 14 residues. The V and J ends lost 6 bases and 1 base, in that order; junction bases with no gene match: 5. Germline CDR1 and CDR2: DFQATT and SNEGSKA (reference sequence). In nucleotides, the CDR3 is TGCAGTGCCTTGGACAGGGCGAGCAATCAGCCCCAGCATTTT. This gives the protein CSALDRASNQPQHF.

The chain links TRBV15 to TRBJ2-1; D is unresolved. This CDR3 spans 14 amino acids. Trimming shortened V by 3 bases and J by 5 bases, and 11 bases separated the two germline ends. The V gene's germline CDR1 is LNHNV and CDR2 YYDKDF (reference sequence). The DNA of the CDR3 is TGTGCCACCAGCAGCCGAGCTAGTGACAATGAGCAGTTCTTC. Translating gives CATSSRASDNEQFF.